Listed below are T cell receptor beta chains from one sample, sequenced in a study of T cells in Graves' hyperthyroidism and ophthalmopathy. Each CDR3 protein gets one entry after TCRdb re-called the multiplex PCR reads with MiXCR. This table holds around 700,000 distinct CDR3 sequences, around 20% found once. The sample taken for sequencing was blood. These receptors were obtained from a woman aged 45-60 years with Graves' hyperthyroidism that later progressed to Graves' ophthalmopathy. The CDR3 runs from the conserved cysteine through the conserved F or W. A D gene is named only where the DNA matches it firmly. Only some rows state a clone size, as once, few, many or a class for expanded clones.

. TRBJ2-3 TRBV15 few CATSRVGEGTDTQYF TGTGCCACCAGCAGAGTCGGGGAGGGCACAGATACGCAGTATTTT
TRBD1 TRBJ2-2 TRBV7-9 few CASIPLRGTGETGELFF TGTGCCAGCATCCCCCTCCGAGGAACAGGGGAAACCGGGGAGCTGTTTTTT
. TRBJ2-5 TRBV11-2 many CASGELQETQYF TGTGCCAGCGGGGAGCTACAAGAGACCCAGTACTTC
TRBD2 TRBJ2-3 TRBV12-3/TRBV12-4 many CASRRTSGDTDTQYF TGTGCCAGCAGGCGGACTAGCGGGGACACAGATACGCAGTATTTT
. TRBJ2-1 TRBV12-3/TRBV12-4 . CASSLAATSLSDNEQFF TGTGCCAGCAGTTTAGCGGCGACCTCTCTCTCTGACAATGAGCAGTTCTTC
. TRBJ1-1 TRBV6-1 many CASSEWQGGDTEAFF TGTGCCAGCAGTGAATGGCAGGGCGGGGACACTGAAGCTTTCTTT
TRBD1 TRBJ1-2 TRBV12-3/TRBV12-4 many CASRRPGTGVHYGYTF TGTGCCAGCAGGCGACCCGGGACAGGGGTACACTATGGCTACACCTTC
. TRBJ1-2 TRBV11-2 many CASSPIRGSSNYGYTF TGTGCCAGCAGCCCGATACGGGGGTCCTCGAACTATGGCTACACCTTC
TRBD1 TRBJ1-1 TRBV15 . CATSREGPGQAHPNTEAFF TGTGCCACCAGCAGAGAGGGGCCGGGACAGGCTCACCCGAACACTGAAGCTTTCTTT
. TRBJ2-1 TRBV29-1 . CSVELNSNEQFF TGCAGCGTTGAATTGAATAGTAATGAGCAGTTCTTC
TRBD2 TRBJ2-7 TRBV7-3 few CASSLWPAGGSYEQYF TGTGCCAGCAGCTTATGGCCAGCGGGGGGATCCTACGAGCAGTACTTC
. TRBJ2-1 TRBV20-1 few CSARVRPTRVYNEQFF TGCAGTGCTAGAGTAAGGCCAACCAGGGTCTACAATGAGCAGTTCTTC
. TRBJ1-1 TRBV14 few CASSRFTSGILNTEAFF TGTGCCAGCAGCCGTTTTACGTCAGGGATATTGAACACTGAAGCTTTCTTT
TRBD1 TRBJ2-1 TRBV6-1 few CASSEFVGTGDNEQFF TGTGCCAGCAGTGAGTTTGTAGGGACAGGGGACAATGAGCAGTTCTTC
TRBD1 TRBJ1-4 TRBV5-1 few CASSRGDRVNEKLFF TGCGCCAGCAGCCGCGGGGACAGGGTTAATGAAAAACTGTTTTTT
. TRBJ2-1 TRBV9 . CASSVSGVRDHEQFF TGTGCCAGCAGCGTCAGTGGTGTCAGGGACCATGAGCAGTTCTTC
. TRBJ2-2 TRBV5-1 . CASSLVYANTGELFF TGCGCCAGCAGCTTGGTGTACGCCAACACCGGGGAGCTGTTTTTT
. TRBJ1-1 TRBV7-2 . CASSWRSGQTNTEAFF TGTGCCAGCAGCTGGAGATCGGGACAAACGAACACTGAAGCTTTCTTT
TRBD1 TRBJ2-2 TRBV11-2 many CASSQGQGNTGELFF TGTGCCAGCAGCCAAGGACAGGGGAACACCGGGGAGCTGTTTTTT
TRBD1 TRBJ1-1 TRBV11-1 many CASRADRGRFDTEAFF TGTGCCAGCAGGGCCGACAGGGGCCGGTTCGACACTGAAGCTTTCTTT
TRBD1 TRBJ2-2 TRBV7-7 . CATGTGTNTGEPFF TGTGCGACCGGGACAGGGACGAACACCGGGGAGCCGTTTTTT
. TRBJ1-3 TRBV5-1 . CASSLVGGGSGNTIYF TGCGCCAGCAGCTTGGTAGGAGGGGGATCTGGAAACACCATATATTTT
. TRBJ1-1 TRBV4-1 few CASSLPVGTEAFF TGCGCCAGCAGCTTGCCGGTGGGCACTGAAGCTTTCTTT
. TRBJ1-1 TRBV6-1 many CASRRDAPRQEAFF TGTGCCAGCAGACGGGACGCACCCCGACAAGAAGCTTTCTTT
. TRBJ1-2 TRBV27 . CASSGAGIGGYTF TGTGCCAGCAGTGGGGCAGGGATCGGTGGCTACACCTTC
. TRBJ1-1 TRBV27 many CASTKQGNTEAFF TGTGCCAGCACCAAACAGGGGAACACTGAAGCTTTCTTT
. TRBJ1-4 TRBV11-2 many CASSFGDEKLFF TGTGCCAGCAGCTTCGGAGATGAAAAACTGTTTTTT
. TRBJ2-3 TRBV19 . CASSKSGAGMLSTDTQYF TGTGCCAGTAGTAAATCCGGGGCCGGAATGCTGAGCACAGATACGCAGTATTTT